Listed below are T cell receptor beta chains from one sample, sequenced in a study of shared clonotypes between healthy human individuals. Assay used: immunoSEQ multiplex PCR; TCRdb lists only in-frame clones, some missing. The sample includes 2 million to 2.5 million clones, about 90% of them seen just once. The specimen was naive CD4+ T cells from PBMCs. The source is a man aged 18 to 29 in good health. Some clones in this sample may be carry-over from other donors' samples. Both conserved end residues are part of each CDR3. A D gene is named only where the DNA matches it firmly. Not every row has a clone size; where given, it reads once, few, many or a size class.

>-|TRBJ2-7|TRBV4-1|TRBD2
CASSQDFSGDAYEQYF
TGCGCCAGCAGCCAAGATTTTAGCGGGGATGCCTACGAGCAGTACTTC
>-|TRBJ2-3|TRBV28|-
CASSDSPSTDTQYF
TGTGCCAGCAGCGACAGTCCCTCCACAGATACGCAGTATTTT
>-|TRBJ2-2|TRBV25-1|TRBD2
CASSLAGSTGELFF
TGTGCCAGCAGTCTAGCGGGGTCCACCGGGGAGCTGTTTTTT
>-|TRBJ2-7|TRBV2|-
CASRENTGKEQYF
TGTGCCAGCAGGGAGAATACAGGGAAAGAGCAGTACTTC
>-|TRBJ1-5|TRBV10-3|-
CAISLGRNSNQPQHF
TGTGCCATCAGTCTGGGGCGGAATAGCAATCAGCCCCAGCATTTT
>-|TRBJ1-1|TRBV18|TRBD1
CASSLAQGATEAFF
TGTGCCAGCTCACTCGCTCAGGGGGCCACTGAAGCTTTCTTT
>-|TRBJ2-3|TRBV6-5|-
CASSYSATTDTQYF
TGTGCCAGCAGTTACTCGGCCACCACAGATACGCAGTATTTT
>once|TRBJ1-2|TRBV5-1|-
CASSRQQGYNYGYTF
TGCGCCAGCAGCCGACAACAGGGTTATAACTATGGCTACACCTTC
>-|TRBJ1-5|TRBV19|-
CASKRDPGIYSNQPQHF
TGTGCCAGTAAACGGGACCCCGGAATTTATAGCAATCAGCCCCAGCATTTT
>-|TRBJ1-1|TRBV21-1|-
CASSKVFYAGEGKTEAFF
TGTGCCAGCAGCAAAGTCTTTTACGCAGGGGAGGGTAAGACTGAAGCTTTCTTT
>once|TRBJ1-2|TRBV28|-
CASSLFRGNAFGYTF
TGTGCCAGCAGTTTATTTCGGGGGAATGCGTTTGGCTACACCTTC
>-|TRBJ2-1|TRBV6-6|-
CASSYGMSSYNEQFF
TGTGCCAGCAGTTACGGGATGAGCTCCTACAATGAGCAGTTCTTC
>-|TRBJ2-5|TRBV28|-
CASSLSMGTQETQYF
TGTGCCAGCAGTTTATCGATGGGAACCCAAGAGACCCAGTACTTC
>-|TRBJ2-2|TRBV2|-
CASSEGLVDTGELFF
TGTGCCAGCAGTGAAGGGCTAGTCGACACCGGGGAGCTGTTTTTT
>-|TRBJ2-5|TRBV5-4|TRBD2
CASSNLAGSGETQYF
TGTGCCAGCAGCAACTTAGCGGGGTCCGGAGAGACCCAGTACTTC
>-|TRBJ1-1|TRBV6-5|TRBD1
CASSTSGTEEAFF
TGTGCCAGCAGTACTTCCGGGACAGAAGAAGCTTTCTTT
>-|TRBJ2-7|TRBV5-4|TRBD2
CASSLGGAGVGYEQYF
TGTGCCAGCAGCTTGGGAGGAGCGGGAGTCGGTTACGAGCAGTACTTC
>-|TRBJ1-1|TRBV5-1|-
CASSLMGGADTEAFF
TGCGCCAGCAGCCTGATGGGGGGCGCGGACACTGAAGCTTTCTTT
>-|TRBJ2-6|TRBV19|-
CASSIAGHRRRSGANVLTF
TGTGCCAGTAGTATTGCCGGACACAGGCGACGCTCTGGGGCCAACGTCCTGACTTTC
>-|TRBJ2-5|TRBV7-2|-
CASSLTGAETQYF
TGTGCCAGCAGCTTAACTGGAGCGGAGACCCAGTACTTC
>-|TRBJ2-1|TRBV18|TRBD1
CASSRGQLSYNEQFF
TGTGCCAGCTCACGGGGACAGCTCTCCTACAATGAGCAGTTCTTC
>-|TRBJ2-7|TRBV5-1|-
CASGEPGAYEQYF
TGCGCCAGCGGGGAACCGGGGGCCTACGAGCAGTACTTC
>-|TRBJ2-5|TRBV11-3|-
CASGTGPETQYF
TGTGCCAGCGGTACAGGGCCAGAGACCCAGTACTTC
>-|TRBJ1-4|TRBV4-1|-
CASSQGALGEKLFF
TGCGCCAGCAGCCAGGGGGCGCTTGGGGAAAAACTGTTTTTT
>-|TRBJ2-2|TRBV11-2|-
CASSSTGGGELFF
TGTGCCAGCAGCTCCACTGGGGGCGGGGAGCTGTTTTTT
>-|TRBJ2-7|TRBV7-2|TRBD1
CASSLGRPGQGFEQYF
TGTGCCAGCAGCTTAGGGCGTCCGGGACAGGGTTTCGAGCAGTACTTC
>-|TRBJ2-1|TRBV7-3|-
CASSFSRSSYNEQFF
TGTGCCAGCAGCTTTAGCAGGAGCTCCTACAATGAGCAGTTCTTC
>-|TRBJ2-1|TRBV19|TRBD2
CASSTSGSSNNEQFF
TGTGCCAGTAGTACCAGCGGGAGCAGCAACAATGAGCAGTTCTTC
>once|TRBJ2-2|TRBV28|TRBD1
CASSFPSRTGTGELFF
TGTGCCAGCAGTTTCCCCTCCCGGACAGGGACCGGGGAGCTGTTTTTT
>-|TRBJ1-2|TRBV25-1|-
CATGSGGYGYTF
TGTGCCACGGGAAGCGGGGGCTATGGCTACACCTTC
>-|TRBJ2-3|TRBV5-1|-
CASASRVRQGYPDTQYF
TGCGCCAGCGCATCAAGAGTGCGGCAGGGGTATCCAGATACGCAGTATTTT
>once|TRBJ2-2|TRBV28|TRBD2
CATTPLAGVSSGELFF
TGTGCCACCACACCACTAGCGGGAGTTTCGTCCGGGGAGCTGTTTTTT
>-|TRBJ2-7|TRBV30|TRBD1
CAWKIRDRSYEQYF
TGTGCCTGGAAAATCCGGGACAGATCCTACGAGCAGTACTTC
>-|TRBJ2-2|TRBV7-2|TRBD2
CASRLAGGPGELFF
TGTGCCAGCAGGCTAGCGGGAGGACCCGGGGAGCTGTTTTTT
>-|TRBJ1-5|TRBV27|-
CASSLNVNSNQPQHF
TGTGCCAGCAGTTTAAACGTTAATAGCAATCAGCCCCAGCATTTT
>-|TRBJ2-1|TRBV5-1|-
CASSLAPVAGYNEQFF
TGCGCCAGCAGCTTGGCCCCGGTAGCCGGCTACAATGAGCAGTTCTTC
>-|TRBJ2-7|TRBV27|TRBD1
CASSFRGRPSNSYEQYF
TGTGCCAGCAGTTTCAGGGGGCGCCCCTCCAACTCCTACGAGCAGTACTTC
>few|TRBJ1-5|TRBV7-9|-
CASSSGAGITQPQHF
TGTGCCAGCAGCTCAGGTGCCGGGATCACTCAGCCCCAGCATTTT
>-|TRBJ2-5|TRBV7-3|TRBD2
CASSLGTSGRTGETQYF
TGTGCCAGCAGCTTGGGGACTAGCGGGAGAACGGGAGAGACCCAGTACTTC
>few|TRBJ1-1|TRBV30|-
CAWSEQQNTEAFF
TGTGCCTGGAGTGAGCAGCAGAACACTGAAGCTTTCTTT
>-|TRBJ2-3|TRBV5-1|-
CASSQRSFTDTQYF
TGCGCCAGCAGCCAGCGGAGTTTCACAGATACGCAGTATTTT
>-|TRBJ2-3|TRBV14|-
CASSSRALSQPTDTQYF
TGTGCCAGCAGCTCAAGAGCACTCTCTCAACCCACAGATACGCAGTATTTT
>-|TRBJ1-1|TRBV6-5|TRBD1
CASNRDRGRSTEAFF
TGTGCCAGCAACCGGGACAGGGGCCGTAGCACTGAAGCTTTCTTT
>-|TRBJ2-1|TRBV7-8|TRBD2
CASSPQTISGNEQFF
TGTGCCAGCAGCCCTCAGACCATTAGCGGGAATGAGCAGTTCTTC
>-|TRBJ2-5|TRBV7-6|-
CASSSRRVTRETQYF
TGTGCCAGCAGCTCCCGGAGGGTAACGCGAGAGACCCAGTACTTC
>-|TRBJ2-3|TRBV5-4|-
CASSTSAGWGTDTQYF
TGTGCCAGCAGCACCTCAGCGGGCTGGGGGACAGATACGCAGTATTTT
>-|TRBJ2-2|TRBV28|TRBD1
CASTPGQGYTGELFF
TGTGCCAGCACACCGGGACAGGGTTACACCGGGGAGCTGTTTTTT
>-|TRBJ2-7|TRBV7-9|-
CASSLGRYEQYF
TGTGCCAGCAGCTTGGGCAGGTACGAGCAGTACTTC
>few|TRBJ1-1|TRBV29-1|-
CSVLFLYGTEAFF
TGCAGCGTTCTCTTTCTCTATGGGACTGAAGCTTTCTTT
>few|TRBJ1-2|TRBV6-5|-
CASSTSTAGYGYTF
TGTGCCAGCAGTACCTCGACAGCGGGCTATGGCTACACCTTC
>-|TRBJ2-7|TRBV15|-
CATSRDNPGNEQYF
TGTGCCACCAGCAGAGATAATCCGGGAAACGAGCAGTACTTC
>-|TRBJ1-1|TRBV10-1|-
CASSASANTEAFF
TGCGCCAGCAGTGCTTCGGCGAACACTGAAGCTTTCTTT
>-|TRBJ2-7|TRBV7-8|TRBD2
CASSLVAGDFYEQYF
TGTGCCAGCAGCTTAGTAGCGGGAGACTTCTACGAGCAGTACTTC
>-|TRBJ2-7|TRBV18|-
CASSLGQSSYEQYF
TGTGCCAGCTCACTCGGACAGAGCTCCTACGAGCAGTACTTC
>-|TRBJ2-7|TRBV6-1|TRBD2
CASSDSGRSYEQYF
TGTGCCAGCAGTGATAGCGGGAGGTCCTACGAGCAGTACTTC
>-|TRBJ2-1|TRBV11-2|-
CASSWDNLYNEQFF
TGTGCCAGCAGCTGGGACAACCTCTACAATGAGCAGTTCTTC
>-|TRBJ1-3|TRBV7-9|-
CASSPRTSSGNTIYF
TGTGCCAGCAGCCCCCGGACAAGCTCTGGAAACACCATATATTTT